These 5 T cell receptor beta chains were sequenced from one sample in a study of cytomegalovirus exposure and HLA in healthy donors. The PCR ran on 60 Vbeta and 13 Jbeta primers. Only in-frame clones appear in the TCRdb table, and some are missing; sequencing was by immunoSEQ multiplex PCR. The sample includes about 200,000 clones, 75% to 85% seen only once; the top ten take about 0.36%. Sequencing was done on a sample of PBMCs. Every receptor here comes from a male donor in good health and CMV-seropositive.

The CDR3 DNA is TGTGCCAGCAGCCATCCGACAGGGGGGGAGACCCAGTACTTC. Protein product: CASSHPTGGETQYF. The rearrangement uses TRBV5-6 and TRBJ2-5; 9 bases align to TRBD1. The CDR3 is 14 amino acids. The V gene's germline CDR1 is SGHDT and CDR2 YYEEEE. V shed 4 bases, J shed 5 bases, and the junction held 6 bases outside the gene matches.

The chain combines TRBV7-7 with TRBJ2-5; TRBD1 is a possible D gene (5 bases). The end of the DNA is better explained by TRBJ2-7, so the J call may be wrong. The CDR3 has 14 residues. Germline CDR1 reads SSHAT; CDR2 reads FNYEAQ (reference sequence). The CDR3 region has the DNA TGTGCCAGCAGCTTAGGTGGGGCCGGGTACGAGCAGTACTTC. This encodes CASSLGGAGYEQYF.

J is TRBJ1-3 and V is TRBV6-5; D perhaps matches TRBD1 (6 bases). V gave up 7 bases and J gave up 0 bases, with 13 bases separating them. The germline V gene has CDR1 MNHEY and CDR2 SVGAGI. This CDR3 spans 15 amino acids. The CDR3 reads CASTETGLSGNTIYF. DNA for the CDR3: TGTGCCAGCACGGAGACAGGACTCTCTGGAAACACCATATATTTT.

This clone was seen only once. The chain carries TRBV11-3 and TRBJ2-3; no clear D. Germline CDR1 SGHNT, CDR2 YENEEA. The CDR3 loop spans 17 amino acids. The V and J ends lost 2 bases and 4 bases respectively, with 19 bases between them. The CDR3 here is CASSLTGAEVGSDTQYF. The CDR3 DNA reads TGTGCCAGCAGCTTAACCGGAGCCGAGGTCGGGTCAGATACGCAGTATTTT.

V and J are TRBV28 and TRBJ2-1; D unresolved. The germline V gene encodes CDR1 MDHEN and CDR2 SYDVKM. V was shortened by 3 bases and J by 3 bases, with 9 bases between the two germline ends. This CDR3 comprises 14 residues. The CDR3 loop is CASSLIRLYNEQFF. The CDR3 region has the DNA TGTGCCAGCAGTTTGATCAGACTCTACAATGAGCAGTTCTTC.